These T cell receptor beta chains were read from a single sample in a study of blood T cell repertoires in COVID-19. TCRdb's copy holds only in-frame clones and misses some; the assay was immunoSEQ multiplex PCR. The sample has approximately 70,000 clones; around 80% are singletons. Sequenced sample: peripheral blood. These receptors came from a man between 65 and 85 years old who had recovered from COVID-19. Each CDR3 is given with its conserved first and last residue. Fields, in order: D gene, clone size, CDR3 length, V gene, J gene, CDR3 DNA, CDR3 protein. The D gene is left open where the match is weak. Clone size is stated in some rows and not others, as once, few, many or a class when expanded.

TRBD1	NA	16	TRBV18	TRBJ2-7	TGTGCCAGCTCACCACCGGGGACAGGGGGCAGGTACGAGCAGTACTTC	CASSPPGTGGRYEQYF
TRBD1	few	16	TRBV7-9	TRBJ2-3	TGTGCCAGCAGCTTGGGGAGACAGGGGTGGGCAGATACGCAGTATTTT	CASSLGRQGWADTQYF
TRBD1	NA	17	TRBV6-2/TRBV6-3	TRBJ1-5	TGTGCCAGCAGTCCCCAAGGACAGGCTGTGGGCAATCAGCCCCAGCATTTT	CASSPQGQAVGNQPQHF
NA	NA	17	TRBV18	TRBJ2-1	TGTGCCAGCTCACCGACGGTGGCCAGGGGCAATTACAATGAGCAGTTCTTC	CASSPTVARGNYNEQFF
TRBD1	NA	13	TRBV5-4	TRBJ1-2	TGTGCCAGCAGCTTGCAGGGGGCGGGTGGCTACACCTTC	CASSLQGAGGYTF
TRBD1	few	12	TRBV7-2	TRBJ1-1	TGTGCCAGCAGGAGACAGGGGACTGAAGCTTTCTTT	CASRRQGTEAFF
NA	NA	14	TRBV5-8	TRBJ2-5	TGTGCCAGCACCGAGATCTCTGCGTGGGAGACCCAGTACTTC	CASTEISAWETQYF
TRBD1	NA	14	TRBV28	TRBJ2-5	TGTGCCAGCAGGGGACAGGGGTGGCTTCAGACCCAGTACTTC	CASRGQGWLQTQYF
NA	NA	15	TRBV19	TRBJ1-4	TGTGCCAGTAGTTCCCCCGACAGCCCGAATGAAAAACTGTTTTTT	CASSSPDSPNEKLFF
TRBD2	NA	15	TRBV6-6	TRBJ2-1	TGTGCCAGCAGGCCAAAGGGACTAGCATCGAATGAGCAGTTCTTC	CASRPKGLASNEQFF
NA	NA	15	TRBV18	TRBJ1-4	TGTGCCAGCTCAATCCAGGGTCGGGCTAATGAAAAACTGTTTTTT	CASSIQGRANEKLFF
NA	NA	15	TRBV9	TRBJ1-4	TGTGCCAGCAGCGTAGGCACAGGGCTACCTGAAAAACTGTTTTTT	CASSVGTGLPEKLFF
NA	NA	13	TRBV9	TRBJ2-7	TGTGCCAGCAGCGGGGGCCCGAGAGACGAGCAGTACTTC	CASSGGPRDEQYF
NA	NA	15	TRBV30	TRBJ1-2	TGTGCCTGGAGAAGGCAGCAGGGTGGGAACTATGGCTACACCTTC	CAWRRQQGGNYGYTF
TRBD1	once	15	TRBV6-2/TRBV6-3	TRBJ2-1	TGTGCCAGCAGTAGCCCAACGGGACAGAACAATGAGCAGTTCTTC	CASSSPTGQNNEQFF
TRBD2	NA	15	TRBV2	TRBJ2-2	TGTGCCAGCAGACGGAGCGGGGGGGCAACCGGGGAGCTGTTTTTT	CASRRSGGATGELFF
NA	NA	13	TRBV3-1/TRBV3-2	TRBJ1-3	TGTGCCAGCAGCCAAAATGAGCTAAACACCATATATTTT	CASSQNELNTIYF
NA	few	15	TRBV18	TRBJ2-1	TGTGCCAGCTCACCCAACAGTAGCGCGTACAATGAGCAGTTCTTC	CASSPNSSAYNEQFF
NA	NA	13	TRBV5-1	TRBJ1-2	TGCGCCAGCAGCTTGGACGGGATTCATGGCTACACCTTC	CASSLDGIHGYTF
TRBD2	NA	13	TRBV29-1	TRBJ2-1	TGCAGCGTTGAAACCCCGGGACTAGCGACGCGGTTCTTC	CSVETPGLATRFF
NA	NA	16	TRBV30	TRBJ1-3	TGTGCCTGGAGTGCTTTACGATCCACAGGAGGAAACACCATATATTTT	CAWSALRSTGGNTIYF
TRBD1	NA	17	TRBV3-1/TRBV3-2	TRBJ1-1	TGTGCCAGCAGCCGTGGATGGGGACAGCGGAATGGCACTGAAGCTTTCTTT	CASSRGWGQRNGTEAFF
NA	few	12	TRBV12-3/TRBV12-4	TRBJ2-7	TGTGCCAGCAGCGATCAGGGCTACGAGCAGTACTTC	CASSDQGYEQYF
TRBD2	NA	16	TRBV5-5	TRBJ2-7	TGTGCCAGCAGCCAGTCCCTAGCGGGAGCAACCTACGAGCAGTACTTC	CASSQSLAGATYEQYF
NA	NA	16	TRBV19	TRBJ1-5	TGTGCCAGTTCGAGAGGGGAGGTAGGGAGCAATCAGCCCCAGCATTTT	CASSRGEVGSNQPQHF
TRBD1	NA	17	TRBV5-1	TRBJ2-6	TGCGCCAGCACCACCGGGACAGGAGGCTCTGGGGCCAACGTCCTGACTTTC	CASTTGTGGSGANVLTF
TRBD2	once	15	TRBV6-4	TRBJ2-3	TGTGCCAGCAGTGTTGGGACTAGCGGGAGCGATACGCAGTATTTT	CASSVGTSGSDTQYF
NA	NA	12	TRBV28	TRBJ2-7	TGTGCCAGCAGTCCGCCCTACTACGAGCAGTACTTC	CASSPPYYEQYF
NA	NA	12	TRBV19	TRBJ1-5	TGTGCCAGTAGTACAGGGGTTCAGCCCCAGCATTTT	CASSTGVQPQHF
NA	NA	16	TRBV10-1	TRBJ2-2	TGCGCCAGCAGTGGTTGGAGGGGGGGGCGTCCCGGGGAGCTGTTTTTT	CASSGWRGGRPGELFF
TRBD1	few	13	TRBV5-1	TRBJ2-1	TGCGCCAGCAGCTTGACAGGGGGTACAGAGCAGTTCTTC	CASSLTGGTEQFF
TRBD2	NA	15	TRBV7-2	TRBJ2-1	TGTGCCAGCAGCCGCAGCGGGGTCTCCTACAATGAGCAGTTCTTC	CASSRSGVSYNEQFF
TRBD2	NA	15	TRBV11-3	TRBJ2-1	TGTGCCAGCAGCCCCGGAGCGGGGGAGTCCAATGAGCAGTTCTTC	CASSPGAGESNEQFF
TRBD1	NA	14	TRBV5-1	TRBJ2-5	TGCGCCAGCAGCCTCCGGACAGGGCAAGAGACCCAGTACTTC	CASSLRTGQETQYF
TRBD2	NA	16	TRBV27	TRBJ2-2	TGTGCCAGCAGCTCCTACAGCGGGGGGAACACCGGGGAGCTGTTTTTT	CASSSYSGGNTGELFF
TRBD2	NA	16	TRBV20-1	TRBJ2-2	TGCAGTGCTAGTCCTAGCGGGAGTACAAACACCGGGGAGCTGTTTTTT	CSASPSGSTNTGELFF
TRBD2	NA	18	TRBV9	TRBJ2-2	TGTGCCAGCAGCGTAGGACTAGCGGGTAACGCGAACACCGGGGAGCTGTTTTTT	CASSVGLAGNANTGELFF
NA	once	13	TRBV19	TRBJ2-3	TGTGCCAGTAGTATCCAGAGCACAGATACGCAGTATTTT	CASSIQSTDTQYF
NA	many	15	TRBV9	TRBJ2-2	TGTGCCAGCACCCCAGAGCAGGGGAACACCGGGGAGCTGTTTTTT	CASTPEQGNTGELFF
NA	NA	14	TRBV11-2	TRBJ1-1	TGTGCCAGCAGCTCGCCTTTAGAGGCCACTGAAGCTTTCTTT	CASSSPLEATEAFF
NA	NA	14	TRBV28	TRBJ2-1	TGTGCCAGCAGTTTAGTCGGCAGGGGCAATGAGCAGTTCTTC	CASSLVGRGNEQFF
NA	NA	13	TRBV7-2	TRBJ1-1	TGTGCCAGCAGCCTCGGGGGATCCACTGAAGCTTTCTTT	CASSLGGSTEAFF
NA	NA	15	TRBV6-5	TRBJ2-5	TGTGCCAGCAGTTACTCGAAAGTCATGCGGGAGACCCAGTACTTC	CASSYSKVMRETQYF
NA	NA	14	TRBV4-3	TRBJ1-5	TGCGCCAGCAGCCAAGAAGTGGGGAGGCAGCCCCAGCATTTT	CASSQEVGRQPQHF
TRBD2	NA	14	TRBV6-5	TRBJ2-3	TGTGCCAGCAGGCTAGCGGGAGAGGCAGATACGCAGTATTTT	CASRLAGEADTQYF
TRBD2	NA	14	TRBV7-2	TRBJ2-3	TGTGCCAGCAGCCCGCGGACTAGCGGCAGGGCGCAGTATTTT	CASSPRTSGRAQYF
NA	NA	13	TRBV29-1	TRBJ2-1	TGCAGCGTTGAGGGGTGGGGGGACAATGAGCAGTTCTTC	CSVEGWGDNEQFF
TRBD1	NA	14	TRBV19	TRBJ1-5	TGTGCCAGTAGTACGACAGGGGGGAATCAGCCCCAGCATTTT	CASSTTGGNQPQHF
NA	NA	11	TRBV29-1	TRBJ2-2	TGCAGCGTTGAGAAGGGGGGGGAGCTGTTTTTT	CSVEKGGELFF
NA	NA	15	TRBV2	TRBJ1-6	TGTGCCAGCAGTGAAGGCCAGCAAGGGGATTCACCCCTCCACTTT	CASSEGQQGDSPLHF
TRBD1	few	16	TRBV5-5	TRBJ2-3	TGTGCCAGCAGCTCGTTGGGACAGGGCATTACAGATACGCAGTATTTT	CASSSLGQGITDTQYF
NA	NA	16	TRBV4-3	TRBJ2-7	TGCGCCAGCAGCCAAGAATTGGACAGACGATATGGCGAGCAGTACTTC	CASSQELDRRYGEQYF
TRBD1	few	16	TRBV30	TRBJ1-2	TGTGCCTGGAGTGGTTCGGGACAGCCTTGGCCCAGCGGCTACACCTTC	CAWSGSGQPWPSGYTF
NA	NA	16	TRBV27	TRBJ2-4	TGTGCCAGCAGACCTAGGGTGCGGGTGGACAAAAACATTCAGTACTTC	CASRPRVRVDKNIQYF
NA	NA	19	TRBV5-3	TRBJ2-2	TGTGCCAGAAGCTCTACCCGGGGTGGTAGCGCCCTCCACACCGGGGAGCTGTTTTTT	CARSSTRGGSALHTGELFF
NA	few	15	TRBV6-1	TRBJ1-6	TGTGCCAGCAGTGAGGGGGGCTCCTATAATTCACCCCTCCACTTT	CASSEGGSYNSPLHF